These T cell receptor beta chains were read from a single sample in a study of neurological immune-mediated disorders. TCRdb re-called the 5' RACE reads with MiXCR, one entry per CDR3 protein. The sample has around 69,000 distinct CDR3 sequences, roughly 10% seen once. Specimen: PBMCs. The receptors originated from a man aged 25-45 years in good health. CDR3s leave out the opening cysteine and the closing phenylalanine or tryptophan. Some rows have no size entry. The others give once, few or many, or a class for an expanded clone.

v_gene: TRBV20-1; abundance: many; j_gene: TRBJ2-4; len: 8; CDR3aa: SAPDPLQY
v_gene: TRBV7-2; abundance: many; j_gene: TRBJ1-2; len: 13; CDR3aa: ASSSITGGWYGYT
v_gene: TRBV28; abundance: many; j_gene: TRBJ2-7; len: 11; CDR3aa: ASISPGTYEQY
v_gene: TRBV29-1; abundance: many; j_gene: TRBJ1-2; len: 14; CDR3aa: SVGGGMGRDDYGYT
v_gene: TRBV2; abundance: many; j_gene: TRBJ1-6; len: 16; CDR3aa: ASSEPGTGLTYNSPLH
v_gene: TRBV14; abundance: many; j_gene: TRBJ2-5; len: 14; CDR3aa: ASSLYTSMYQETQY
v_gene: TRBV6-1; abundance: many; j_gene: TRBJ2-5; len: 10; CDR3aa: ASSESRGAQY
v_gene: TRBV27; abundance: many; j_gene: TRBJ2-3; len: 11; CDR3aa: ASSQGRVNTQY
v_gene: TRBV20-1; abundance: few; j_gene: TRBJ1-1; len: 10; CDR3aa: SAEPGGTEAF
v_gene: TRBV29-1; abundance: .; j_gene: TRBJ2-7; len: 12; CDR3aa: SVEWGESSYEQY
v_gene: TRBV20-1; abundance: many; j_gene: TRBJ1-1; len: 10; CDR3aa: SAREKLREAF
v_gene: TRBV5-1; abundance: few; j_gene: TRBJ1-5; len: 17; CDR3aa: ASSVTAGQGSDSNQPQH
v_gene: TRBV28; abundance: many; j_gene: TRBJ1-2; len: 10; CDR3aa: ASSSSGGGYT
v_gene: TRBV20-1; abundance: many; j_gene: TRBJ2-5; len: 11; CDR3aa: SAAQGPPSTQY
v_gene: TRBV10-2; abundance: many; j_gene: TRBJ1-5; len: 13; CDR3aa: ASSESDYRDQPQH
v_gene: TRBV28; abundance: many; j_gene: TRBJ2-6; len: 13; CDR3aa: ASSYQGAGANVLT
v_gene: TRBV20-1; abundance: .; j_gene: TRBJ2-3; len: 12; CDR3aa: SAIPPGHTDTQY
v_gene: TRBV20-1; abundance: many; j_gene: TRBJ2-7; len: 8; CDR3aa: SARGYEQY
v_gene: TRBV6-5; abundance: many; j_gene: TRBJ2-7; len: 10; CDR3aa: ASRQSSYEQY
v_gene: TRBV15; abundance: many; j_gene: TRBJ2-2; len: 15; CDR3aa: ATSRTTERAYTGELF
v_gene: TRBV28; abundance: many; j_gene: TRBJ2-5; len: 16; CDR3aa: ASSHRTGLAGGGETQY
v_gene: TRBV29-1; abundance: many; j_gene: TRBJ1-6; len: 11; CDR3aa: SVKGQSNSPLH
v_gene: TRBV12-3/TRBV12-4; abundance: many; j_gene: TRBJ2-1; len: 13; CDR3aa: ASSSTTGDYNEQF
v_gene: TRBV28; abundance: many; j_gene: TRBJ2-3; len: 14; CDR3aa: ASRPSGEYSTDTQY
v_gene: TRBV7-2; abundance: many; j_gene: TRBJ2-7; len: 11; CDR3aa: ASSTGLVHEQY
v_gene: TRBV14; abundance: many; j_gene: TRBJ2-7; len: 17; CDR3aa: ASSQSQGSSSILVYEQY
v_gene: TRBV7-3; abundance: many; j_gene: TRBJ2-1; len: 13; CDR3aa: ASSPWRAAYNEQF
v_gene: TRBV10-3; abundance: many; j_gene: TRBJ2-1; len: 11; CDR3aa: AIAGVGFNEQF
v_gene: TRBV10-3; abundance: many; j_gene: TRBJ1-4; len: 13; CDR3aa: AISGTGANNEKLF
v_gene: TRBV20-1; abundance: many; j_gene: TRBJ2-1; len: 13; CDR3aa: SAKSPASGYNEQF
v_gene: TRBV7-9; abundance: many; j_gene: TRBJ2-7; len: 10; CDR3aa: ASSPGPYEQY
v_gene: TRBV27; abundance: many; j_gene: TRBJ2-1; len: 12; CDR3aa: ASSIDRVSNEQF
v_gene: TRBV20-1; abundance: many; j_gene: TRBJ1-2; len: 10; CDR3aa: SASNALGGYT
v_gene: TRBV27; abundance: many; j_gene: TRBJ2-5; len: 13; CDR3aa: ASSPGTGEVKTQY
v_gene: TRBV6-2/TRBV6-3; abundance: many; j_gene: TRBJ2-3; len: 9; CDR3aa: ASSSFGTQY
v_gene: TRBV28; abundance: .; j_gene: TRBJ2-3; len: 12; CDR3aa: ASSIKTFTDTQY
v_gene: TRBV12-3/TRBV12-4; abundance: many; j_gene: TRBJ1-4; len: 10; CDR3aa: ASSPWEEKLF
v_gene: TRBV5-1; abundance: many; j_gene: TRBJ2-3; len: 12; CDR3aa: ASSIGQSTDTQY